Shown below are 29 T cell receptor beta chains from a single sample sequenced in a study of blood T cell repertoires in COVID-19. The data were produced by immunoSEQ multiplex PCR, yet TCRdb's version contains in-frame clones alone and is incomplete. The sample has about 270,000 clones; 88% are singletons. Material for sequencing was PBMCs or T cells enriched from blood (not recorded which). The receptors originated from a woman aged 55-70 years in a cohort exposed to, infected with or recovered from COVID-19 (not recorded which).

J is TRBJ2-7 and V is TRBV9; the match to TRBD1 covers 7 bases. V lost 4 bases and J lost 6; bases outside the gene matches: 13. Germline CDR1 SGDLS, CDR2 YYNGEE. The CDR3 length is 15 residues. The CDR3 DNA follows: TGTGCCAGCAGCTCTACGACAGGGTGGTCTTCCGAGCAGTACTTC. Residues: CASSSTTGWSSEQYF.

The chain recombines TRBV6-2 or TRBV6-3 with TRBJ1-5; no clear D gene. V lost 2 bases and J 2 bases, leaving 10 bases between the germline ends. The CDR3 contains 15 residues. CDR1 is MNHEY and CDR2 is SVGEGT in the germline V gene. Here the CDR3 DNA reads TGTGCCAGCAGTTACCCGGATGCGGGCAATCAGCCCCAGCATTTT. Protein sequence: CASSYPDAGNQPQHF.

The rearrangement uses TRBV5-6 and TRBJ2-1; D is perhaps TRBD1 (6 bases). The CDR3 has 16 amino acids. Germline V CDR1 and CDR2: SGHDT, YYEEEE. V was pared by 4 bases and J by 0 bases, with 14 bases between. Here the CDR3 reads CASSKDSSGSYNEQFF. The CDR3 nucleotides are TGTGCCAGCAGCAAGGACAGTTCCGGCTCCTACAATGAGCAGTTCTTC.

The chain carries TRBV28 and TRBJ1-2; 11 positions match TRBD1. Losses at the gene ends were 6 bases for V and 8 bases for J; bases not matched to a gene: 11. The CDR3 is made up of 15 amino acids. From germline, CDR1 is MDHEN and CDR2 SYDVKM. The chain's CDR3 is CASRPGQGAIGGYTF. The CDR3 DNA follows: TGTGCCAGCAGGCCTGGACAGGGGGCAATCGGCGGCTACACCTTC.

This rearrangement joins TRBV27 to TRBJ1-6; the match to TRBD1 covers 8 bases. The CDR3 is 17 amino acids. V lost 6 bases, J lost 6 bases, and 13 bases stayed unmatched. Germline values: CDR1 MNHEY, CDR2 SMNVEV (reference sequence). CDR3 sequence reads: CASSKGQGPYFNSPLHF. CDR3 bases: TGTGCCAGCAGCAAAGGACAGGGCCCCTACTTTAATTCACCCCTCCACTTT.

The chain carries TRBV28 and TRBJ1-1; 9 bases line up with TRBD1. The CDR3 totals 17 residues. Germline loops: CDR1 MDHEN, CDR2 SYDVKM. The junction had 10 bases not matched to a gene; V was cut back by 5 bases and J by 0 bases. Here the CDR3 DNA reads TGTGCCAGCAGTGACAGGGGGTACAGTTACATGAACACTGAAGCTTTCTTT. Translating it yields CASSDRGYSYMNTEAFF.

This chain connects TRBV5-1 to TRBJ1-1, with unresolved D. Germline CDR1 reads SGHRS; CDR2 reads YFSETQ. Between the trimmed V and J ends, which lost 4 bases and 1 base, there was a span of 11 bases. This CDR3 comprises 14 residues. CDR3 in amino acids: CASSTDRGNTEAFF. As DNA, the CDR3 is TGCGCCAGCAGCACGGATCGAGGGAACACTGAAGCTTTCTTT.

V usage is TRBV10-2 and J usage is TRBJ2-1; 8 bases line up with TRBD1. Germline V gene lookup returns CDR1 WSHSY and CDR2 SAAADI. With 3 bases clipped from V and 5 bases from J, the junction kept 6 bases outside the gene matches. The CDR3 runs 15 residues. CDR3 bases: TGCGCCAGCAGTGACCCAGGACAGGGCGACAATGAGCAGTTCTTC. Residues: CASSDPGQGDNEQFF.

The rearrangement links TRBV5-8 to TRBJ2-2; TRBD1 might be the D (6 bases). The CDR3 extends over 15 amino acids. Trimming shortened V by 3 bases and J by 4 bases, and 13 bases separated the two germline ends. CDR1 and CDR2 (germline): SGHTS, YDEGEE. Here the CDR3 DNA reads TGTGCCAGCAGCTCAGGGGCCCTAGTCACCGGGGAGCTGTTTTTT. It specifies CASSSGALVTGELFF.

CDR3 sequence (DNA): TGTGCCAGTAACACAGGGGCCCTTGACGAGCAGTACTTC. Its protein product is CASNTGALDEQYF. This sequence joins TRBV19 and TRBJ2-7, with 7 positions matching TRBD1. Germline trimming cut 7 bases from V and 5 bases from J; bases unmatched to any gene: 8. CDR1 is LNHDA, CDR2 SQIVND, per germline (reference sequence). The CDR3 consists of 13 residues.

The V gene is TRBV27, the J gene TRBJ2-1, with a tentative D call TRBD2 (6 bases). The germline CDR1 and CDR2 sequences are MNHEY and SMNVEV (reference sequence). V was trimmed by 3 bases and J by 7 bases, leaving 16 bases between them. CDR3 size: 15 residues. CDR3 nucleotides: TGTGCCAGCAGTTTGTCTCTAGCGAGGAATAATGAGCAGTTCTTC. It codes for CASSLSLARNNEQFF.

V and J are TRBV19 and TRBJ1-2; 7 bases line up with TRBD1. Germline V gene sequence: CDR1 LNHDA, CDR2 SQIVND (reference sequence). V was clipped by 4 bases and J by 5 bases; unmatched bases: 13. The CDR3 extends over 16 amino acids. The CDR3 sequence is CASSTLLMTGRYGYTF. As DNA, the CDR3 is TGTGCCAGTAGTACCCTTCTAATGACAGGGCGGTATGGCTACACCTTC.

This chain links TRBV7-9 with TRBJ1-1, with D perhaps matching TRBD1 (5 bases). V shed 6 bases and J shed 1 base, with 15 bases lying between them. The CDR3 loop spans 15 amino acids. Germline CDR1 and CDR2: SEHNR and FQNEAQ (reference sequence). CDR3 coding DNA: TGTGCCAGCAGAGTCACCAAGGGGAAGAACACTGAAGCTTTCTTT. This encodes CASRVTKGKNTEAFF.

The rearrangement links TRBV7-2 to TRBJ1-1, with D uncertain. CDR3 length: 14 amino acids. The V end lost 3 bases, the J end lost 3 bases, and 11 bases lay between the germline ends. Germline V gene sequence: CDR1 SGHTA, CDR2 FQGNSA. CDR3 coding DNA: TGTGCCAGCAGCTTCCTGGGAGTGGACACTGAAGCTTTCTTT. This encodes CASSFLGVDTEAFF.

CDR3 coding DNA: TGCGCCAGCAGCCAAGAAACGGGCTACGAGCAGTACTTC. This translates into CASSQETGYEQYF. The J gene is TRBJ2-7, the V gene TRBV4-1; D unresolved. Per the germline V gene, CDR1 is MGHRA and CDR2 is YSYEKL. V was clipped by 0 bases and J by 3 bases, with 6 bases between them. This CDR3 comprises 13 residues.

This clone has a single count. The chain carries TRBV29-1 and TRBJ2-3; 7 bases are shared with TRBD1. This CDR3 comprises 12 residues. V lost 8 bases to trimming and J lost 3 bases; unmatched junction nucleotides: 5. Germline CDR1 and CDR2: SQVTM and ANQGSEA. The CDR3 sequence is CSMRQGTDTQYF. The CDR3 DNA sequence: TGCAGCATGAGACAGGGAACAGATACGCAGTATTTT.

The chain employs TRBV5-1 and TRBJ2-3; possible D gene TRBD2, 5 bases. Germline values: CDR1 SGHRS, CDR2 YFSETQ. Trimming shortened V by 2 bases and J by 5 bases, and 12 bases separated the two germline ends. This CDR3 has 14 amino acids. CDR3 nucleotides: TGCGCCAGCAGCTTAGGCGGGTCCGAAGATACGCAGTATTTT. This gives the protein CASSLGGSEDTQYF.

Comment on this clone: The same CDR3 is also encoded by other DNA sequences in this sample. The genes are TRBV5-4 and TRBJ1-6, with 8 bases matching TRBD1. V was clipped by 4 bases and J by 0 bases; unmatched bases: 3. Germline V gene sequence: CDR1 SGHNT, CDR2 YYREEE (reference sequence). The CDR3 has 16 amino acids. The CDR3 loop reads CASSRTGSSYNSPLHF. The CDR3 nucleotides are TGTGCCAGCAGCCGGACAGGGAGCTCCTATAATTCACCCCTCCACTTT.

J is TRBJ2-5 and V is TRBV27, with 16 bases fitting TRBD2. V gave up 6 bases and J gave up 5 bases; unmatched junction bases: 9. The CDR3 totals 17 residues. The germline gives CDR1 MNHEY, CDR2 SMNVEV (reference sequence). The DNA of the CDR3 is TGTGCCAGCAGACCAGGGACTAGCGGGAGGGCCTGGGAGACCCAGTACTTC. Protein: CASRPGTSGRAWETQYF.

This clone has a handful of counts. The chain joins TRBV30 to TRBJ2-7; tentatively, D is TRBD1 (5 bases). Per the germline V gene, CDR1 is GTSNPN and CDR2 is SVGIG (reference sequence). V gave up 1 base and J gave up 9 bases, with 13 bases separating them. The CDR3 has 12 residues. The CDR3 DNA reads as TGTGCCTGGAGTGCCCCTAGACAGTCGCAGTACTTC. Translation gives CAWSAPRQSQYF.

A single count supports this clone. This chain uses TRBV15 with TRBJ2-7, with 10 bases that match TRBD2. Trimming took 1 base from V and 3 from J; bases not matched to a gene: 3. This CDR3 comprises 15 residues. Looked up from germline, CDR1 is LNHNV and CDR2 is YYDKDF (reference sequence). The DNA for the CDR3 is TGTGCCACCAGCAGAGCTCCTAGCGGGAGCTACGAGCAGTACTTC. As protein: CATSRAPSGSYEQYF. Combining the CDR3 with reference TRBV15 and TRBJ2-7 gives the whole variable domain DAMVIQNPRYQVTQFGKPVTLSCSQTLNHNVMYWYQQKSSQAPKLLFHYYDKDFNNEADTPDNFQSRRPNTSFCFLDIRSPGLGDTAMYLCATSRAPSGSYEQYFGPGTRLTVT.

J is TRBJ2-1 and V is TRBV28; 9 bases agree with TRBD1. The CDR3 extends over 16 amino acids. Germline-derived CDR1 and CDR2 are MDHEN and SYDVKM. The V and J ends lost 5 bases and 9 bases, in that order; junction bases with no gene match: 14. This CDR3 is CASSVYTGTGRGEQFF. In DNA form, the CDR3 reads TGTGCCAGCAGTGTATACACCGGGACAGGGCGCGGTGAGCAGTTCTTC. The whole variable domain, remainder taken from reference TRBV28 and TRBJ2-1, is DVKVTQSSRYLVKRTGEKVFLECVQDMDHENMFWYRQDPGLGLRLIYFSYDVKMKEKGDIPEGYSVSREKKERFSLILESASTNQTSMYLCASSVYTGTGRGEQFFGPGTRLTVL.

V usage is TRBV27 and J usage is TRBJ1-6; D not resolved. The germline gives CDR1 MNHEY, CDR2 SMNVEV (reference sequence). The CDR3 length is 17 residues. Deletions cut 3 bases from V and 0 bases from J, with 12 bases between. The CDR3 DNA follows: TGTGCCAGCAGTTTCGAGGGTTCAAGCTCCTATAATTCACCCCTCCACTTT. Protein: CASSFEGSSSYNSPLHF.

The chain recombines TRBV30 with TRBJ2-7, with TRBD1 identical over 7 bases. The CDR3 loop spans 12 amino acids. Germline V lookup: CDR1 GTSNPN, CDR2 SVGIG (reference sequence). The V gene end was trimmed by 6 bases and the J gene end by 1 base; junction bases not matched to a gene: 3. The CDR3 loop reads CACWDRSYEQYF. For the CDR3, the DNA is TGTGCCTGCTGGGACAGATCCTACGAGCAGTACTTC.

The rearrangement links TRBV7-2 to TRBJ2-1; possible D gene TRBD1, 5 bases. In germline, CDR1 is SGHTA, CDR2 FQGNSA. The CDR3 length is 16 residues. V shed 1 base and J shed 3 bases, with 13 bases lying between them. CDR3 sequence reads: CASSLEGDIVYNEQFF. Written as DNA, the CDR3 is TGTGCCAGCAGCTTAGAAGGGGATATCGTCTACAATGAGCAGTTCTTC.

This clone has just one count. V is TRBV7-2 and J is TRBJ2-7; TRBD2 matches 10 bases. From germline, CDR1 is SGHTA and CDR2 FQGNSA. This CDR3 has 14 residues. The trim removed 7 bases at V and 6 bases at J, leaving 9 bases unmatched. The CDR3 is CASTPGLASFEQYF. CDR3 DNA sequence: TGTGCCAGCACCCCGGGACTAGCGTCTTTCGAGCAGTACTTC. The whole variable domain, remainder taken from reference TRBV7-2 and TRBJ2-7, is GAGVSQSPSNKVTEKGKDVELRCDPISGHTALYWYRQSLGQGLEFLIYFQGNSAPDKSGLPSDRFSAERTGGSVSTLTIQRTQQEDSAVYLCASTPGLASFEQYFGPGTRLTVT.

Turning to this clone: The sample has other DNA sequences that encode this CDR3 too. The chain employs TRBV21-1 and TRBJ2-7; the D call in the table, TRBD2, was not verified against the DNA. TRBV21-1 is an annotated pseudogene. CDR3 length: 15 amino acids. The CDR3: CASSKETSPTDEQYF. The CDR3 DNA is TGTGCCAGCAGCAAGGAAACTAGCCCGACGGACGAGCAGTACTTC.

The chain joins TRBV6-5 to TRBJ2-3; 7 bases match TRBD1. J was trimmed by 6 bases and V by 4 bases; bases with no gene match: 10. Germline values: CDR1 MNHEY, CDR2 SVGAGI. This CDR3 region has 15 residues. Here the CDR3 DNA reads TGTGCCAGCAGTTCGACGACAGGGTTAGGGGATACGCAGTATTTT. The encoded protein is CASSSTTGLGDTQYF.

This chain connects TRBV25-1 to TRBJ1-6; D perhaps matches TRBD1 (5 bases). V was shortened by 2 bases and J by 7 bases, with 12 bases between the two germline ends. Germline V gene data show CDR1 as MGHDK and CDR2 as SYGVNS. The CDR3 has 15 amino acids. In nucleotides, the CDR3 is TGTGCCAGCAGTGAAAGGGGCAGCTCGAATTCACCCCTCCACTTT. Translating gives CASSERGSSNSPLHF.